A single sample gave rise to the 20 T cell receptor beta chains below, sequenced in a study of cytomegalovirus exposure and HLA in healthy donors. Primers: 60 Vbeta forward and 13 Jbeta reverse. Only in-frame clones appear in the TCRdb table, and some are missing; sequencing was by immunoSEQ multiplex PCR. The data hold roughly 130,000 clones, with over 70% observed a single time. The specimen was PBMCs. The origin of the receptors is a man younger than 35 in good health and CMV-seronegative.

CDR3 nucleotides: TGTGCCATCAAGGGGGAAGGGGGCTATGGCTACACCTTC. Translating gives CAIKGEGGYGYTF. The genes are TRBV10-3 and TRBJ1-2; weak D call: TRBD1 (6 bases). V was cut by 7 bases and J by 4 bases, with 13 bases left in between. This CDR3 spans 13 amino acids. In germline, CDR1 is ENHRY, CDR2 SYGVKD.

The chain is built from TRBV6-1 and TRBJ1-3, with TRBD1 matching over 7 bases. The germline V gene encodes CDR1 MNHNS and CDR2 SASEGT. V was pared by 4 bases and J by 0 bases, with 3 bases of the junction left unmatched. This CDR3 spans 15 amino acids. The CDR3, as DNA: TGTGCCAGCAGTGGGGGACAGATCTCTGGAAACACCATATATTTT. Translated, it gives CASSGGQISGNTIYF.

CDR3 residues: CASSNEQVFNAHGYTF. The CDR3 nucleotides are TGTGCCAGCAGTAACGAACAGGTGTTTAATGCCCATGGCTACACCTTC. The genes are TRBV6-6 and TRBJ1-2; D is perhaps TRBD1 (5 bases). Per germline, CDR1 MNHNY and CDR2 SVGAGI (reference sequence). The CDR3 contains 16 residues. Trimming shortened V by 5 bases and J by 6 bases, and 22 bases separated the two germline ends.

The chain carries TRBV6-5 and TRBJ2-7, with D uncertain. Germline lookup yields CDR1 MNHEY and CDR2 SVGAGI. CDR3 length equals 11 residues. With 7 bases removed from V and 6 bases from J, the gap between germline ends came to 10 bases. The CDR3 protein is CASTSGREQYF. CDR3 nucleotide sequence: TGTGCCAGCACGTCTGGCCGCGAGCAGTACTTC.

The chain links TRBV21-1 to TRBJ2-1; TRBD1 is the table's D call and was not checked against the DNA. TRBV21-1 is labeled a pseudogene. This CDR3 region has 16 residues. The CDR3 reads CASSIGPTGAWNEQFF. CDR3 in DNA: TGTGCCAGCAGCATTGGTCCCACAGGGGCTTGGAATGAGCAGTTCTTC.

The chain has TRBV11-2 and TRBJ2-1; perhaps TRBD1 as D (6 bases). The CDR3 spans 18 residues. Germline V gene sequence: CDR1 SGHAT, CDR2 FQNNGV. V shed 1 base and J shed 7 bases, with 23 bases lying between them. CDR3 DNA: TGTGCCAGCAGCTTAGGCAAAGGGGGAGCATCCCCTTTGAATGAGCAGTTCTTC. Its translation: CASSLGKGGASPLNEQFF. Full variable domain (remainder filled in from reference TRBV11-2 and TRBJ2-1): EAGVAQSPRYKIIEKRQSVAFWCNPISGHATLYWYQQILGQGPKLLIQFQNNGVVDDSQLPKDRFSAERLKGVDSTLKIQPAKLEDSAVYLCASSLGKGGASPLNEQFFGPGTRLTVL.

The genes are TRBV6-5 and TRBJ1-5; D not certain. The CDR3 contains 15 residues. Germline V CDR1 and CDR2: MNHEY, SVGAGI. Trimming took off 0 bases at V and 7 bases at J, with 13 bases between the two ends. CDR3 protein: CASSYSSSGGQPQHF. The CDR3 nucleotides read TGTGCCAGCAGTTACTCGAGTTCGGGTGGGCAGCCCCAGCATTTT.

This chain links TRBV5-4 with TRBJ1-2; a weak D match, TRBD1 (6 bases). The germline V and J ends were trimmed by 0 bases and 8 bases, with 11 bases remaining between them. The germline CDR1 and CDR2 sequences are SGHNT and YYREEE (reference sequence). The CDR3 runs 13 residues. The CDR3 reads CASSLGRGEGYTF. In DNA, the CDR3 is TGTGCCAGCAGCTTGGGCAGGGGAGAGGGCTACACCTTC.

The chain recombines TRBV29-1 with TRBJ2-3; 15 positions match TRBD2. The length of the CDR3 is 17 residues. V was pared by 6 bases and J by 3 bases, with 10 bases of the junction left unmatched. The germline V gene has CDR1 SQVTM and CDR2 ANQGSEA. The CDR3 DNA reads as TGCAGCGTCCAACGCCCGGGACTAGCGGGGGGTACAGATACGCAGTATTTT. Protein product: CSVQRPGLAGGTDTQYF.

The rearrangement joins TRBV18 to TRBJ1-1, with TRBD1 as a possible D gene (5 bases). The CDR3 has 13 residues. V gave up 6 bases and J gave up 4 bases, with 12 bases separating them. Germline CDR1 KGHSH, CDR2 LQKENI. CDR3: CASSGGRTTEAFF. Here the CDR3 DNA reads TGTGCCAGCTCGGGGGGGAGAACCACTGAAGCTTTCTTT.

The chain carries TRBV6-5 and TRBJ1-2; D is possibly TRBD1 (5 bases). The CDR3 is 12 residues long. Between the trimmed V and J ends, which lost 6 bases and 8 bases, there was a span of 13 bases. CDR1 and CDR2 (germline): MNHEY, SVGAGI. This chain's CDR3 is CASRRDSGGYTF. Here the CDR3 DNA reads TGTGCCAGCAGACGCGACAGCGGGGGCTACACCTTC.

This clone was counted only a few times. The CDR3 protein is CASSFRNRGVDNEQFF. For the CDR3, the DNA is TGCGCCAGCAGCTTCCGAAACAGGGGTGTCGACAATGAGCAGTTCTTC. The chain combines TRBV5-1 with TRBJ2-1; 7 bases match TRBD1. The CDR3 consists of 16 residues. The J segment lost 5 bases and the V segment lost 2 bases, leaving 10 bases of the junction unmatched. The germline V gene encodes CDR1 SGHRS and CDR2 YFSETQ.

The chain joins TRBV13 to TRBJ1-2, with 7 bases matching TRBD1. CDR1 is PRHDT, CDR2 FYEKMQ, per germline (reference sequence). This CDR3 spans 14 amino acids. The junction had 13 bases not matched to a gene; V was cut back by 6 bases and J by 9 bases. CDR3 sequence (DNA): TGTGCCAGCAGATTGACAGGGACCAGGTTTCGCTACACCTTC. Its protein product is CASRLTGTRFRYTF.

V gene TRBV7-8 combines with J gene TRBJ1-6; D is perhaps TRBD1 (5 bases). The CDR3 has 14 amino acids. CDR1 is SGHVS, CDR2 FQNEAQ, per germline. Trimming shortened V by 5 bases and J by 6 bases, and 11 bases separated the two germline ends. The DNA for the CDR3 is TGTGCCAGCAGCATTGACAGAATTAATTCACCCCTCCACTTT. Translation gives CASSIDRINSPLHF.

V is TRBV4-3 and J is TRBJ2-3; maybe TRBD1 (6 bases). The CDR3 spans 16 residues. CDR1 LGHNA and CDR2 YSLEER come from the germline V gene. V was shortened by 1 base and J by 0 bases, with 11 bases between the two germline ends. The CDR3 sequence is CASSQGGQISTDTQYF. The CDR3 DNA sequence: TGCGCCAGCAGCCAAGGGGGGCAGATTAGCACAGATACGCAGTATTTT.

V gene TRBV30 combines with J gene TRBJ1-3; 7 bases map to TRBD1. The CDR3 totals 12 residues. The V gene's germline CDR1 is GTSNPN and CDR2 SVGIG (reference sequence). The ends lost 5 bases at V and 4 bases at J; junction bases unmatched: 2. CDR3 region: CAWQGGGNTIYF. In DNA, the CDR3 is TGTGCCTGGCAGGGGGGCGGAAACACCATATATTTT.

V usage is TRBV6-5 and J usage is TRBJ2-5, with 8 bases lining up with TRBD1. Germline V CDR1 and CDR2: MNHEY, SVGAGI. V lost 2 bases and J lost 5; bases outside the gene matches: 10. The CDR3 has 16 amino acids. CDR3 protein: CASSYDRGQIRETQYF. The CDR3 nucleotides are TGTGCCAGCAGTTACGACAGGGGACAAATACGGGAGACCCAGTACTTC.

This clone has a handful of counts. The chain joins TRBV6-6 to TRBJ1-4; perhaps TRBD1 as D (6 bases). Germline assignment: CDR1 MNHNY and CDR2 SVGAGI (reference sequence). Deletions cut 8 bases from V and 7 bases from J, with 17 bases between. The CDR3 is 14 residues long. CDR3 in DNA: TGTGCCAGCGGTAACAGGGAAGTGAGTGAAAAACTGTTTTTT. This translates into CASGNREVSEKLFF.

This chain links TRBV13 with TRBJ1-4; 8 positions agree with TRBD1. The CDR3 extends over 14 amino acids. V trimming: 5 bases; J trimming: 7 bases; junction bases outside the gene matches: 6. Germline lookup yields CDR1 PRHDT and CDR2 FYEKMQ (reference sequence). Here the CDR3 reads CASSGRTGREKLFF. The CDR3 coding sequence is TGTGCCAGCAGCGGCCGGACAGGGCGTGAAAAACTGTTTTTT.

Notes on this clone: One end of the junction varies from germline; a read error may be responsible. CDR3 in DNA: TGTGCCGGCAGGCCTCGACAGGCCCATACCTACGAGCAGTACTTC. Protein product: CAGRPRQAHTYEQYF. The chain links TRBV6-1 to TRBJ2-7; maybe TRBD1 (6 bases). CDR1 and CDR2 from the germline V gene are MNHNS and SASEGT. The CDR3 has 15 amino acids.